This T cell receptor (beta chain) emerged from a study of blood T cell repertoires in COVID-19. Overall study: Acute and convalescent COVID-19 specimens originated in the United States, Italy and Spain. From T cells, B-cell-depleted T cells, or PBMCs came the material, which was cDNA or gDNA.

Seattle-derived patients entered the study during active infection and were followed longitudinally. Trimming stripped 6 bases from V and 0 bases from J, with 12 bases between. The CDR3 has 14 residues. Looked up from germline, CDR1 is MNHEY and CDR2 is SMNVEV (reference sequence). Clones were sequenced by immunoSEQ multiplex PCR, and TCRdb holds only the in-frame ones, with some missing. Among 250,000 to 300,000 clones listed, roughly 90% were seen once. This clonotype was obtained from a woman aged 70-85 years with COVID-19, enrolled during active disease. V is TRBV27 and J is TRBJ2-7; a possible D gene is TRBD2 (7 bases). Sequenced input: peripheral blood. In DNA form, the CDR3 reads TGTGCCAGCAGCCGCGGGGGCGCCTCCTACGAGCAGTACTTC. Translated: CASSRGGASYEQYF.